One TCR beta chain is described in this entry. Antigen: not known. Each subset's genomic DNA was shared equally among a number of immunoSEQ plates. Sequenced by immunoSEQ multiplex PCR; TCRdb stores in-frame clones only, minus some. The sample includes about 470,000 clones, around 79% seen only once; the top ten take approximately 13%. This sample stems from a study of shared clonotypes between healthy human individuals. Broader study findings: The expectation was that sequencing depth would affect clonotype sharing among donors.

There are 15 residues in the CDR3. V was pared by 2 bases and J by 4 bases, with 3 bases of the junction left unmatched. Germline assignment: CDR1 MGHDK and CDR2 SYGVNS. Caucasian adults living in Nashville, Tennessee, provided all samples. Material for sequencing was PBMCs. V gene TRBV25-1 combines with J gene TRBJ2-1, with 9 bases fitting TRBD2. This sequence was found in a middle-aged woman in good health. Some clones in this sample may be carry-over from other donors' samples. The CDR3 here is CASSERSGRYNEQFF. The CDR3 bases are TGTGCCAGCAGTGAACGAAGCGGGAGGTACAATGAGCAGTTCTTC.